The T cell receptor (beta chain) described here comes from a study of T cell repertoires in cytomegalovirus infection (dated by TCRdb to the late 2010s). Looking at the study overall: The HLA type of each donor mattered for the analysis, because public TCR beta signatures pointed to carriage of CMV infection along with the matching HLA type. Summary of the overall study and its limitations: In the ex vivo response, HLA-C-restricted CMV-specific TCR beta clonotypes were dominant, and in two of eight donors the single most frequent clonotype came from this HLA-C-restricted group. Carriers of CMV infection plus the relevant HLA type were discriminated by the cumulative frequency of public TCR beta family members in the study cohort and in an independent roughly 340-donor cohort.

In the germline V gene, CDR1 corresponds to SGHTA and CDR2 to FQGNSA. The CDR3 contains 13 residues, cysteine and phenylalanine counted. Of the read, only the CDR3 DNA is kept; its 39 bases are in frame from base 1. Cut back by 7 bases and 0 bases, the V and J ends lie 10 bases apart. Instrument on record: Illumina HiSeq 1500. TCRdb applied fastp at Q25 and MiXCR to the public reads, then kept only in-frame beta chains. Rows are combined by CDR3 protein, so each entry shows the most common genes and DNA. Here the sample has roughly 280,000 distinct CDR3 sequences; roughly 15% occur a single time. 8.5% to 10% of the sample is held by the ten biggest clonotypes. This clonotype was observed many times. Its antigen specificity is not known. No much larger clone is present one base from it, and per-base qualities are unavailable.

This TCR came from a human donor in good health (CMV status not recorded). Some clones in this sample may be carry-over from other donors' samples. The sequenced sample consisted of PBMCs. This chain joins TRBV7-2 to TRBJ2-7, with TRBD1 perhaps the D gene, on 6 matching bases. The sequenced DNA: TGTGCCAGCACCTGGGACATCTCCTACGAGCAGTACTTC. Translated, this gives CASTWDISYEQYF. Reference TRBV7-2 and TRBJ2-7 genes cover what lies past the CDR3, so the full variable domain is GAGVSQSPSNKVTEKGKDVELRCDPISGHTALYWYRQSLGQGLEFLIYFQGNSAPDKSGLPSDRFSAERTGGSVSTLTIQRTQQEDSAVYLCASTWDISYEQYFGPGTRLTVT.